This T cell receptor (beta chain) was profiled in a study of blood T cell repertoires in COVID-19. Study summary: Italy, Spain and the United States were the sources of the convalescent and acute COVID-19 samples. In each case, the material was cDNA or gDNA derived from T cells, B-cell-depleted T cells, or PBMCs.

CDR1 is KGHDR, CDR2 SFDVKD, per germline. Trimming cost V 1 base and J 3 bases, with 11 bases left between them. The CDR3 is made up of 15 amino acids. Sequenced by immunoSEQ multiplex PCR; TCRdb stores in-frame clones only, minus some. The sample lists around 370,000 clones; roughly 89% were seen once. This clonotype originated in a young woman who had recovered from COVID-19. The sample taken for sequencing was peripheral blood. The chain uses TRBV24-1 and TRBJ2-5, with D possibly matching TRBD2 (6 bases). The CDR3 bases are TGTGCCACCAGTGATTTTGGGCGCGGGAAAGAGACCCAGTACTTC. It codes for CATSDFGRGKETQYF.